This T cell receptor (beta chain) was sequenced for a study of Graves' ophthalmopathy and Graves' hyperthyroidism. The CDR3 runs to 17 residues. Germline assignment: CDR1 WSHSY and CDR2 SAAADI. Amplified material comprised TCR beta CDR3 regions derived from RNA transcripts. The authors performed first-round RT-PCR with HTBI primers and then a second-round multiplex PCR. One entry per CDR3 protein, called by TCRdb with MiXCR from the multiplex PCR reads. The repertoire includes approximately 1.2 million distinct CDR3 sequences, less than 45% of them detected once, and over 8.5% sits in the top ten. In the case of this clonotype: A much larger clonotype is one base distant, so this may be a read error.

The sample comprised peripheral blood or thyroid tissue (not recorded which). The rearrangement links TRBV10-2 to TRBJ1-6; the D is unclear. The receptor comes from an adult man with Graves' hyperthyroidism. The CDR3 spells CANSDLGRSSYNSPLHF. DNA for the CDR3: TGTGCCAACAGTGACCTCGGGAGGAGCTCCTATAATTCACCCCTCCACTTT.